This is a list of T cell receptor beta chains from one sample in a study of T cell responses to AZD1222 COVID-19 vaccine. Repertoires were generated with immunoSEQ multiplex PCR, while TCRdb's copy carries only in-frame clones and drops some. The sample consists of 150,000 or so clones, about nine tenths of them appearing once. The input for sequencing was peripheral blood, taken on day 0 of AZD1222 vaccination. The receptors derive from an adult in good health. Each CDR3 is given with its conserved first and last residue. A D gene is named only where the DNA matches it firmly. Clone size is shown for a subset of rows, as once, few, many or a class of expanded clone.

size,D,J,V,CDR3,DNA
NA,NA,TRBJ2-2,TRBV6-5,CASRSDISAGELFF,TGTGCCAGCAGATCGGACATCTCGGCCGGGGAGCTGTTTTTT
few,NA,TRBJ1-1,TRBV28,CASSLVRRDTEAFF,TGTGCCAGCAGTTTAGTTCGGAGGGACACTGAAGCTTTCTTT
NA,NA,TRBJ1-6,TRBV11-3,CASSLQNNSPLHF,TGTGCCAGCAGCTTACAGAATAATTCACCCCTCCACTTT
NA,NA,TRBJ2-6,TRBV5-1,CASSSGYSGANVLTF,TGCGCCAGCAGCTCTGGATACTCTGGGGCCAACGTCCTGACTTTC
NA,NA,TRBJ2-5,TRBV3-1/TRBV3-2,CASSRLGETQYF,TGTGCCAGCAGCCGACTAGGGGAGACCCAGTACTTC
NA,NA,TRBJ1-5,TRBV7-2,CASSLEGFQPQHF,TGTGCCAGCAGCTTAGAGGGTTTCCAGCCCCAGCATTTT
once,TRBD2,TRBJ2-1,TRBV6-5,CASTFTGTTTSEQFF,TGTGCCAGCACCTTTACCGGGACTACCACAAGTGAGCAGTTCTTC
NA,NA,TRBJ2-7,TRBV29-1,CSVERGQGGEQYF,TGCAGCGTTGAGCGGGGCCAAGGAGGCGAGCAGTACTTC
NA,TRBD1,TRBJ1-5,TRBV9,CASSVGQGAQPQHF,TGTGCCAGCAGCGTGGGACAGGGGGCGCAGCCCCAGCATTTT
NA,TRBD2,TRBJ2-7,TRBV7-9,CASSRTSGGADEQYF,TGTGCCAGCAGCAGGACTAGCGGGGGGGCTGACGAGCAGTACTTC
NA,NA,TRBJ2-3,TRBV6-1,CASSPWEKGVDTQYF,TGTGCCAGCAGTCCCTGGGAGAAGGGGGTAGATACGCAGTATTTT
NA,NA,TRBJ1-4,TRBV7-2,CASSLMGRENEKLFF,TGTGCCAGCAGCTTAATGGGCAGGGAGAACGAAAAACTGTTTTTT
NA,NA,TRBJ2-7,TRBV13,CASSRGLGDYEQYF,TGTGCCAGCAGCCGAGGGCTAGGGGACTACGAGCAGTACTTC
NA,NA,TRBJ2-4,TRBV6-2/TRBV6-3,CASSYPGAGAKNIQYF,TGTGCCAGCAGTTACCCCGGGGCAGGGGCCAAAAACATTCAGTACTTC
NA,NA,TRBJ2-5,TRBV10-2,CASSAGGPQETQYF,TGCGCCAGCAGTGCAGGAGGCCCCCAAGAGACCCAGTACTTC
NA,NA,TRBJ2-1,TRBV1,CTITQGGQHEQFF,TGCACGATCACACAGGGGGGGCAGCACGAGCAGTTCTTC
NA,TRBD1,TRBJ1-4,TRBV24-1,CATSDFPGQGREKLFF,TGTGCCACCAGTGACTTCCCGGGACAGGGACGAGAAAAACTGTTTTTT
NA,NA,TRBJ2-1,TRBV5-1,CASSLARGLNEQFF,TGCGCCAGCAGCTTGGCACGGGGTCTAAATGAGCAGTTCTTC
once,NA,TRBJ2-3,TRBV7-9,CASSLDAGSTDTQYF,TGTGCCAGCAGCTTAGACGCGGGGAGCACAGATACGCAGTATTTT
NA,NA,TRBJ1-2,TRBV2,CASSDTGRGYTF,TGTGCCAGCAGTGATACAGGCAGGGGCTACACCTTC
NA,NA,TRBJ2-2,TRBV28,CASNRVTGELFF,TGTGCCAGCAATCGGGTCACCGGGGAGCTGTTTTTT
NA,NA,TRBJ2-7,TRBV5-4,CASSLGGPGPYEQYF,TGTGCCAGCAGCTTGGGAGGACCAGGGCCCTACGAGCAGTACTTC
NA,NA,TRBJ1-2,TRBV5-5,CASSLAGQLANYGYTF,TGTGCCAGCAGCTTGGCCGGACAGTTAGCTAACTATGGCTACACCTTC
NA,TRBD1,TRBJ1-2,TRBV9,CASSVEDRVYGYTF,TGTGCCAGCAGCGTAGAAGACAGGGTCTATGGCTACACCTTC
NA,TRBD1,TRBJ1-6,TRBV29-1,CSVAFHRGKNSPLHF,TGCAGCGTAGCTTTTCACAGGGGCAAGAATTCACCCCTCCACTTT
NA,TRBD1,TRBJ2-7,TRBV4-3,CASSQDLGQTYEQYF,TGCGCCAGCAGCCAAGATTTGGGACAGACCTACGAGCAGTACTTC
once,NA,TRBJ1-1,TRBV6-4,CASSDTDNTEAFF,TGTGCCAGCAGTGACACCGACAACACTGAAGCTTTCTTT
once,NA,TRBJ1-2,TRBV15,CATSRESRDGYTF,TGTGCCACCAGCAGAGAAAGCAGGGATGGCTACACCTTC
NA,TRBD1,TRBJ2-7,TRBV6-1,CASSELRDRAYEQYF,TGTGCCAGCAGTGAACTTAGAGACAGGGCCTACGAGCAGTACTTC
NA,NA,TRBJ2-5,TRBV4-3,CASSQDLRVGETQYF,TGCGCCAGCAGCCAAGATCTCAGGGTGGGGGAGACCCAGTACTTC
few,NA,TRBJ1-2,TRBV19,CASIPAAGGYGYTF,TGTGCCAGTATCCCCGCAGCAGGTGGATATGGCTACACCTTC
NA,NA,TRBJ1-3,TRBV18,CASSPLPRVTGNTIYF,TGTGCCAGCTCACCATTGCCCAGGGTCACTGGAAACACCATATATTTT
NA,NA,TRBJ1-2,TRBV5-1,CASSLVGNYGYTF,TGCGCCAGCAGCTTGGTTGGGAACTATGGCTACACCTTC
NA,NA,TRBJ1-4,TRBV5-5,CASSLSGAATNEKLFF,TGTGCCAGCAGCTTGTCGGGGGCTGCAACTAATGAAAAACTGTTTTTT
NA,TRBD1,TRBJ1-5,TRBV7-9,CASSSDRESNQPQHF,TGTGCCAGCAGCTCCGACAGGGAAAGCAATCAGCCCCAGCATTTT